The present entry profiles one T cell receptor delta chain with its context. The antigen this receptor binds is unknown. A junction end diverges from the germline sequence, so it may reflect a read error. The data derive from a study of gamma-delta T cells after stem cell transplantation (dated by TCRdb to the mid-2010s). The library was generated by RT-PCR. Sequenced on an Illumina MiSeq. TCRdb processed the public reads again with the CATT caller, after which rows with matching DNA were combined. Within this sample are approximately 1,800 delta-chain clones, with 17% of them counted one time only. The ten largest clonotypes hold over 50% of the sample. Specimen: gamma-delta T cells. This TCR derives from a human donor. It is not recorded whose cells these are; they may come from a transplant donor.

The CDR3 corresponds to CAIGAKRTLWGLTDKLIF. At the DNA level, the sequence is TGTGCTATTGGGGCTAAGCGTACACTCTGGGGGCTGACCGATAAACTCATCTTT. The chain couples TRDV1 to TRDJ1; 7 central bases correspond to TRDD3. CDR1 and CDR2, looked up from the germline V gene, are TSWWSYY and QGS. Including cysteine and phenylalanine, the CDR3 has 18 amino acids. Only the CDR3 DNA is retained, 54 bases long and in frame from the first base.